This TCR beta chain was sequenced during a study of cytotoxic CD8 clonotypes in ibrutinib-treated CLL. Profiling relied on immunoSEQ multiplex PCR, and the TCRdb table lists in-frame clones only, not all of them. This sample has 200,000 to 250,000 clones, with 70% found just once. V dropped 6 bases and J dropped 3 bases, with 9 bases sitting between them. Germline assignment: CDR1 MDHEN and CDR2 SYDVKM. There are 12 residues in the CDR3. Sample: PBMCs, taken after 24 months of ibrutinib treatment. The clonotype was recovered from a human donor with chronic lymphocytic leukemia. The chain is built from TRBV28 and TRBJ2-7; a possible D gene is TRBD1 (5 bases). The CDR3 sequence: CASSTTGYEQYF. CDR3 in DNA: TGTGCCAGCAGCACCACAGGCTACGAGCAGTACTTC.